This section outlines one T cell receptor beta chain sequence together with its context. This sample was taken from a study of blood T cell repertoires in COVID-19. The wider study: Samples taken during acute and convalescent COVID-19 were collected in the United States, Italy and Spain. The analysed material was cDNA or gDNA that came from T cells, B-cell-depleted T cells, or PBMCs.

The authors' processing: Scientists estimated how many nucleated cells there were by amplifying reference gene primers. Assay: immunoSEQ multiplex PCR; the TCRdb copy retains only in-frame clones and omits some. D and trimming were read from the DNA, whereas the V and J calls and clone size are those reported in that table. The data hold more than 35,000 clones, with roughly nine tenths observed a single time. Germline CDR1 and CDR2: LGHDT and YNNKEL (reference sequence). V was clipped by 0 bases and J by 2 bases; unmatched bases: 3. This CDR3 is built from 15 residues. The sequenced material came from peripheral blood. The chain combines TRBV3-1 (or the pseudogene TRBV3-2) with TRBJ2-7, with 8 nucleotides matching TRBD2. The sequence came from a human donor in a cohort sampled during active COVID-19. CDR3 nucleotides: TGTGCCAGCAGCCAAGATGGGACTAGGACCTACGAGCAGTACTTC. Amino acids: CASSQDGTRTYEQYF.